Each of the 7 T cell receptor beta chains below was sequenced from the same sample in a study of OX40 agonist ivuxolimab in advanced cancers. TCRdb's copy holds only in-frame clones and misses some; the assay was immunoSEQ multiplex PCR. The profile shows 70,000 to 85,000 clones, approximately 90% of them singletons. The source material was CD4+ or CD8+ T cells sorted from blood, sampled in a trial of the OX40 agonist ivuxolimab. The receptors here all came from an adult with an advanced solid tumor such as melanoma, head and neck, liver or kidney cancer.

The V and J genes are TRBV11-2 and TRBJ2-7, with 7 bases aligning to TRBD1. Trimming cost V 5 bases and J 6 bases; bases outside gene matches: 7. This CDR3 is built from 13 residues. The germline V gene encodes CDR1 SGHAT and CDR2 FQNNGV. The CDR3 sequence: CASSRQGPTEQYF. For the CDR3, the DNA is TGTGCCAGCAGCCGACAGGGCCCCACCGAGCAGTACTTC. The full variable domain, with the rest looked up from reference TRBV11-2 and TRBJ2-7, is EAGVAQSPRYKIIEKRQSVAFWCNPISGHATLYWYQQILGQGPKLLIQFQNNGVVDDSQLPKDRFSAERLKGVDSTLKIQPAKLEDSAVYLCASSRQGPTEQYFGPGTRLTVT.

The V gene is TRBV6-5, the J gene TRBJ1-6; no reliable D call. Trimming left V 2 bases short and J 10 bases short, with 12 bases between. The germline CDR1 and CDR2 sequences are MNHEY and SVGAGI. The CDR3 extends over 14 amino acids. The chain's CDR3 is CASSYPNPGSPLHF. CDR3 DNA sequence: TGTGCCAGCAGTTACCCGAACCCGGGGTCACCCCTCCACTTT.

V and J are TRBV7-2 and TRBJ2-3; 7 bases are a match to TRBD2. The CDR3 contains 17 residues. CDR1 and CDR2 from the germline V gene are SGHTA and FQGNSA. J lost 2 bases, V lost 2 bases, and 10 bases had no gene match. CDR3 region: CASSLHPGRAPTDTQYF. The CDR3 nucleotides are TGTGCCAGCAGCTTACACCCGGGGAGGGCTCCCACAGATACGCAGTATTTT. Using reference TRBV7-2 and TRBJ2-3 for the parts outside the CDR3, the full variable domain is GAGVSQSPSNKVTEKGKDVELRCDPISGHTALYWYRQSLGQGLEFLIYFQGNSAPDKSGLPSDRFSAERTGGSVSTLTIQRTQQEDSAVYLCASSLHPGRAPTDTQYFGPGTRLTVL.

The V and J genes are TRBV11-3 and TRBJ2-5; 7 positions match TRBD1. The CDR3 is 16 residues long. With 3 bases clipped from V and 5 bases from J, the junction kept 12 bases outside the gene matches. The germline V gene encodes CDR1 SGHNT and CDR2 YENEEA. CDR3 nucleotide sequence: TGTGCCAGCAGCTTTGAGGGGACAGTCAGTTCGGAGACCCAGTACTTC. Residues: CASSFEGTVSSETQYF.

This rearrangement joins TRBV6-5 to TRBJ1-3; D ambiguous. Germline-derived CDR1 and CDR2 are MNHEY and SVGAGI. The germline V and J ends were trimmed by 6 bases and 0 bases, with 12 bases remaining between them. This CDR3 has 15 amino acids. The CDR3 loop is CASRFGLDSGNTIYF. CDR3 sequence (DNA): TGTGCCAGCAGGTTCGGCCTCGACTCTGGAAACACCATATATTTT.

This clone is a singleton in its sample. This rearrangement joins TRBV12-1 to TRBJ2-1; the listed D gene, TRBD1, was not tested against the DNA. TRBV12-1 is a listed pseudogene. CDR3 length: 17 residues. As DNA, the CDR3 is TGTGCCAGCAGCATTGGACGGGTCAGGGGGTCCTACAATGAGCAGTTCTTC. It is translated as CASSIGRVRGSYNEQFF.

The chain employs TRBV5-6 and TRBJ2-7, with 12 bases that match TRBD2. Germline CDR1 is SGHDT and CDR2 is YYEEEE. The ends lost 4 bases at V and 3 bases at J; junction bases unmatched: 5. CDR3 length: 15 amino acids. CDR3 nucleotides: TGTGCCAGCAGCACGGGGACTAGCGGGTTCTACGAGCAGTACTTC. Its protein product is CASSTGTSGFYEQYF.